The 21 T cell receptor beta chains presented below share a single source sample, sequenced in a study of blood T cell repertoires in COVID-19. Method: immunoSEQ multiplex PCR; TCRdb's copy keeps in-frame clones and lacks some. In the table there are 200,000 or so clones, about 87% of which are singletons. Sequenced: PBMCs or T cells enriched from blood (not recorded which). The source of these receptors is a woman aged 25 to 45 who had recovered from COVID-19.

The chain uses TRBV3-1 (or the pseudogene TRBV3-2) and TRBJ2-3; no definite D call. The V gene lost 0 bases and the J gene lost 0 bases, with 7 bases spanning the gap. The CDR3 is 15 residues long. Per the germline V gene, CDR1 is LGHDT and CDR2 is YNNKEL (reference sequence). DNA of the CDR3: TGTGCCAGCAGCCAAGATTTTCCTAGCACAGATACGCAGTATTTT. It codes for CASSQDFPSTDTQYF.

The V call is TRBV5-1, the J call TRBJ1-2; 9 bases are a match to TRBD1. J gave up 4 bases and V 5 bases, and 6 bases lay outside the gene matches. The CDR3 runs to 14 residues. CDR1 SGHRS and CDR2 YFSETQ come from the germline V gene. CDR3 DNA sequence: TGCGCCAGCAGTAGTTTGACAGGGGGCTATGGCTACACCTTC. It is translated as CASSSLTGGYGYTF. The whole variable domain, remainder taken from reference TRBV5-1 and TRBJ1-2, is KAGVTQTPRYLIKTRGQQVTLSCSPISGHRSVSWYQQTPGQGLQFLFEYFSETQRNKGNFPGRFSGRQFSNSRSEMNVSTLELGDSALYLCASSSLTGGYGYTFGSGTRLTVV.

This clone appeared once. The rearrangement links TRBV6-5 to TRBJ2-5; 7 bases fit TRBD2. CDR1 is MNHEY and CDR2 is SVGAGI in the germline V gene. With 7 bases clipped from V and 5 bases from J, the junction kept 10 bases outside the gene matches. CDR3 length: 14 residues. Here the CDR3 reads CASTQGGGRETQYF. The CDR3 nucleotides are TGTGCCAGCACCCAGGGCGGGGGACGGGAGACCCAGTACTTC.

The gene calls are TRBV7-2 and TRBJ2-5; a weak D match, TRBD1 (5 bases). The V gene lost 1 base and the J gene lost 5 bases, with 8 bases spanning the gap. From germline, CDR1 is SGHTA and CDR2 FQGNSA. CDR3 length: 13 residues. For the CDR3, the DNA is TGTGCCAGCAGCTTAGGGGGCAGGGAGACCCAGTACTTC. It translates to CASSLGGRETQYF. Complete variable domain (other parts from reference TRBV7-2 and TRBJ2-5): GAGVSQSPSNKVTEKGKDVELRCDPISGHTALYWYRQSLGQGLEFLIYFQGNSAPDKSGLPSDRFSAERTGGSVSTLTIQRTQQEDSAVYLCASSLGGRETQYFGPGTRLLVL.

In its sample, this clone was seen a few times. The chain is built from TRBV18 and TRBJ1-2; D call uncertain. The CDR3 is 11 residues long. CDR1 is KGHSH, CDR2 LQKENI, per germline. Trimming removed 3 bases at V and 8 bases at J, with 7 bases between. CDR3 sequence reads: CASSPDGGYTF. DNA for the CDR3: TGTGCCAGCTCACCCGACGGGGGCTACACCTTC.

This clone has a single count. The chain combines TRBV4-1 with TRBJ2-1; TRBD1 agrees at 8 bases. V shed 3 bases and J 7 bases; nucleotides not matched to a gene: 8. The length of the CDR3 is 15 residues. Looked up from germline, CDR1 is MGHRA and CDR2 is YSYEKL. DNA for the CDR3: TGCGCCAGCAGCCATGATCGGACAGGGCTAAATGAGCAGTTCTTC. It is translated as CASSHDRTGLNEQFF.

V and J are TRBV4-3 and TRBJ1-2, with D uncertain. Germline V gives CDR1 LGHNA, CDR2 YSLEER. The CDR3 is made up of 16 amino acids. The germline V and J ends were trimmed by 3 bases and 0 bases, with 14 bases remaining between them. CDR3 loop: CASSQEVMLTNYGYTF. The CDR3 region has the DNA TGCGCCAGCAGCCAGGAGGTGATGCTGACTAACTATGGCTACACCTTC.

This chain joins TRBV6-6 and TRBJ2-7; the match to TRBD1 covers 9 bases. The CDR3 is 15 amino acids. Trimming took 0 bases from V and 5 from J; bases not matched to a gene: 5. Per germline, CDR1 MNHNY and CDR2 SVGAGI (reference sequence). CDR3 residues: CASSYSNRGPDEQYF. CDR3 sequence (DNA): TGTGCCAGCAGTTACTCGAACAGGGGGCCCGACGAGCAGTACTTC.

The gene calls are TRBV2 and TRBJ1-2; D gene uncertain. Germline-derived CDR1 and CDR2 are SNHLY and FYNNEI. V was pared by 0 bases and J by 7 bases, with 9 bases between. This CDR3 region has 13 residues. CDR3: CASSEAGSGGYTF. The DNA of the CDR3 is TGTGCCAGCAGTGAAGCGGGTTCGGGTGGCTACACCTTC.

This rearrangement joins TRBV27 to TRBJ2-7; TRBD2 might be the D (5 bases). The germline V gene has CDR1 MNHEY and CDR2 SMNVEV (reference sequence). Trimming removed 3 bases from V and 0 bases from J, with 12 bases in between. The CDR3 spans 15 residues. This chain's CDR3 is CASSFTDGVSYEQYF. The DNA of the CDR3 is TGTGCCAGCAGTTTCACAGACGGGGTCTCCTACGAGCAGTACTTC.

The rearrangement links TRBV7-3 to TRBJ2-5, with 9 bases lining up with TRBD2. This CDR3 has 16 residues. V gave up 3 bases and J gave up 0 bases; unmatched junction bases: 5. Per the germline V gene, CDR1 is SGHTA and CDR2 is FQGTGA. CDR3 DNA: TGTGCCAGCAGCTTTGGTGCTAGCGGGGACCAAGAGACCCAGTACTTC. It yields the protein CASSFGASGDQETQYF. Full variable domain (outside the CDR3, taken from reference TRBV7-3 and TRBJ2-5): GAGVSQTPSNKVTEKGKYVELRCDPISGHTALYWYRQSLGQGPEFLIYFQGTGAADDSGLPNDRFFAVRPEGSVSTLKIQRTERGDSAVYLCASSFGASGDQETQYFGPGTRLLVL.

This chain uses TRBV3-1 (or the pseudogene TRBV3-2) with TRBJ2-7, with 10 bases that match TRBD1. The germline CDR1 and CDR2 sequences are LGHDT and YNNKEL (reference sequence). This CDR3 region has 14 residues. With V trimmed by 3 bases and J by 2 bases, 1 base remained unmatched. CDR3 bases: TGTGCCAGCAGCCACGGGACAGGGGCCTACGAGCAGTACTTC. It specifies CASSHGTGAYEQYF.

The chain combines TRBV5-4 with TRBJ2-4; 10 bases align to TRBD2. The CDR3 runs to 15 residues. CDR1 and CDR2 from the germline V gene are SGHNT and YYREEE (reference sequence). V was pared by 3 bases and J by 4 bases, with 4 bases of the junction left unmatched. The CDR3 loop is CASSYPSGGKNIQYF. The DNA of the CDR3 is TGTGCCAGCAGCTACCCTAGCGGGGGAAAAAACATTCAGTACTTC.

The chain uses TRBV11-2 and TRBJ2-1; maybe TRBD2 (6 bases). This CDR3 is 15 amino acids long. Trimming pared 1 base from V and 10 bases from J, leaving 17 bases between. Germline CDR1 and CDR2: SGHAT and FQNNGV. The CDR3 nucleotides are TGTGCCAGCAGCTTAGGGGGCGGGAACCCACGAGAGCAGTTCTTC. This translates into CASSLGGGNPREQFF.

V usage is TRBV6-4 and J usage is TRBJ2-1; D is possibly TRBD1 (6 bases). The ends were cut back, 6 bases at V and 1 base at J, with 10 bases in the middle. Germline V gene lookup returns CDR1 MRHNA and CDR2 SNTAGT. This CDR3 has 14 residues. CDR3 sequence (DNA): TGTGCCAGCAGCGAACAGGGATCCTACAATGAGCAGTTCTTC. It specifies CASSEQGSYNEQFF.

This chain connects TRBV9 to TRBJ1-6; possible D gene TRBD1, 6 bases. The germline V gene has CDR1 SGDLS and CDR2 YYNGEE. Trimming removed 3 bases from V and 7 bases from J, with 11 bases in between. There are 14 residues in the CDR3. The DNA of the CDR3 is TGTGCCAGCAGCGCAAGGACAGCCAATTCACCCCTCCACTTT. Protein sequence: CASSARTANSPLHF.

The V call is TRBV4-3, the J call TRBJ2-1, with D possibly TRBD1 on 6 matching bases. There are 13 residues in the CDR3. The V gene's germline CDR1 is LGHNA and CDR2 YSLEER. Trimming cost V 2 bases and J 8 bases, with 10 bases left between them. The CDR3 here is CASSQLQGYEQFF. In nucleotides, the CDR3 is TGCGCCAGCAGCCAACTACAGGGTTATGAGCAGTTCTTC.

The chain employs TRBV19 and TRBJ2-5, with D possibly TRBD1 on 6 matching bases. The CDR3 covers 15 residues. Germline assignment: CDR1 LNHDA and CDR2 SQIVND (reference sequence). V was pared by 4 bases and J by 5 bases, with 17 bases between. The CDR3 sequence: CASSSYRVDRETQYF. The CDR3 DNA follows: TGTGCCAGTAGTAGCTACAGGGTTGATAGGGAGACCCAGTACTTC.

This clone was counted once. The chain employs TRBV19 and TRBJ2-1, with 7 bases identical to TRBD1. The V segment lost 3 bases and the J segment 5 bases; nucleotides outside the gene matches: 4. Germline V gives CDR1 LNHDA, CDR2 SQIVND (reference sequence). CDR3 size: 14 residues. The DNA of the CDR3 is TGTGCCAGTAGTATGGGACAGTTAAACAATGAGCAGTTCTTC. This encodes CASSMGQLNNEQFF. Full variable domain (outside the CDR3, taken from reference TRBV19 and TRBJ2-1): DGGITQSPKYLFRKEGQNVTLSCEQNLNHDAMYWYRQDPGQGLRLIYYSQIVNDFQKGDIAEGYSVSREKKESFPLTVTSAQKNPTAFYLCASSMGQLNNEQFFGPGTRLTVL.

This sequence joins TRBV11-2 and TRBJ1-1, with D perhaps matching TRBD1 (5 bases). The V and J ends lost 0 bases and 1 base respectively, with 9 bases between them. This CDR3 is 15 amino acids long. Germline assignment: CDR1 SGHAT and CDR2 FQNNGV. CDR3 nucleotide sequence: TGTGCCAGCAGCTTAGACAGGGTGGGGAACACTGAAGCTTTCTTT. As protein: CASSLDRVGNTEAFF.

The chain combines TRBV19 with TRBJ1-5, with 7 bases lining up with TRBD1. This CDR3 has 15 amino acids. Losses at the gene ends were 5 bases for V and 6 bases for J; bases not matched to a gene: 10. Germline CDR1 and CDR2: LNHDA and SQIVND (reference sequence). This CDR3 is CASSGTSGGAQPQHF. DNA for the CDR3: TGTGCCAGTAGTGGAACCTCAGGGGGTGCTCAGCCCCAGCATTTT.